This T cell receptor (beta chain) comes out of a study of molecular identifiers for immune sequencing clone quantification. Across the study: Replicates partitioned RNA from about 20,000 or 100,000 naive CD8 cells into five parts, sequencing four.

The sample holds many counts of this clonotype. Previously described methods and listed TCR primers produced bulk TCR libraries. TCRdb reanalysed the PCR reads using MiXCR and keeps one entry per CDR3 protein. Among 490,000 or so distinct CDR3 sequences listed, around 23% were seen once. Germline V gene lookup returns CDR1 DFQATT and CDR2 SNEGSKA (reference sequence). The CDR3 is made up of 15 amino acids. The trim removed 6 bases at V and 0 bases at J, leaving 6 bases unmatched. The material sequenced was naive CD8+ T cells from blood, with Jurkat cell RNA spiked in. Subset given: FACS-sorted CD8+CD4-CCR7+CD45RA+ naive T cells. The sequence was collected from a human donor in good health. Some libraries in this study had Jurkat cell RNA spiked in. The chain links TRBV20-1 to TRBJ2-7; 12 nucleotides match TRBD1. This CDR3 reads CSASGTGGSSYEQYF. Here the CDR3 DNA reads TGCAGTGCCTCTGGGACAGGGGGCTCCTCCTACGAGCAGTACTTC.